A single sample is the source of the 11 T cell receptor beta chains below, sequenced in a study of tissue T cells after allogeneic stem cell transplantation. The data were produced by immunoSEQ multiplex PCR, yet TCRdb's version contains in-frame clones alone and is incomplete. The sample has around 560 clones, 40% to 55% seen once; the top ten hold under 55%. Time point defined: mouse harvest day 14 after allogeneic transplant. Tail vein injection delivered 10^7 T-cell-depleted bone marrow cells and 10^6 splenic CD5+ T cells. The sequenced sample was spleen. These receptors were obtained from a female BALB/c mouse given C57BL/6 T cells with graft-versus-host disease after an allogeneic hematopoietic cell transplant.

Of note for this clone: Mouse germline and gene names are used. The sequenced fragment ends 1 residue before the CDR3 boundary, so the rest is inferred from the germline J gene. This sequence joins TRBV13-3 and TRBJ2-5; TRBD2 aligns across 8 bases. The V and J ends lost 6 bases and 6 bases, in that order; junction bases with no gene match: 3. The germline V gene encodes CDR1 NNHDY and CDR2 SYVADS. This CDR3 has 12 residues. CDR3 bases read: TGTGCCAGCATCTGGGGGGAGGACACCCAGTAC. Its translation: CASIWGEDTQY. The full CDR3 protein reads CASIWGEDTQYF. The full variable domain, in which reference TRBV13-3 and TRBJ2-5 provide the parts outside the CDR3, is EAAVTQSPRSKVAVTGGKVTLSCHQTNNHDYMYWYRQDTGHGLRLIHYSYVADSTEKGDIPDGYKASRPSQENFSLILELASLSQTAVYFCASIWGEDTQYFGPGTRLLVL.

The sample holds a few counts of this clone. Genes and germline come from the mouse. The read ends 1 residue before the CDR3 terminus; that terminus is restored from the germline J gene. The chain employs TRBV3 and TRBJ2-7, with a possible D match to TRBD1 (6 bases). Germline-derived CDR1 and CDR2 are SNHLY and FYNGKV (reference sequence). Trimming took 1 base from V and 3 from J, leaving 10 bases between them. CDR3 length: 14 amino acids. CDR3 DNA, as far as it was read: TGTGCCAGCAGCTTAGGGGGACAAATCTATGAACAGTAC. Amino acids: CASSLGGQIYEQY. In full, the CDR3 is CASSLGGQIYEQYF.

By share of the sample, this clone is large. The gene names given are mouse names. The read ends 1 residue before the CDR3 terminus; that terminus is restored from the germline J gene. This chain connects TRBV2 to TRBJ1-3, with D perhaps TRBD1 (5 bases). The CDR3 consists of 13 residues. V was cut by 4 bases and J by 1 base, with 5 bases left in between. Germline CDR1 and CDR2: LGHNA and YSYQKL. CDR3 bases read: TGTGCCAGCAGCCGACAGTCTGGAAATACGCTCTAT. Translation gives CASSRQSGNTLY. The entire CDR3 is CASSRQSGNTLYF.

This clone was counted only a few times. The gene symbols are mouse symbols. The sequence runs out 1 residue before the end of the CDR3; the remainder is reconstructed from the germline J gene. V usage is TRBV12-1 and J usage is TRBJ2-7; D is possibly TRBD2 (5 bases). Germline loops: CDR1 SGHSN, CDR2 HYEKVE. Trimming pared 1 base from V and 4 bases from J, leaving 7 bases between. This CDR3 has 12 residues. The part of the CDR3 DNA that was read is TGTGCCAGCTCTCTTCTGGGTTATGAACAGTAC. Residues: CASSLLGYEQY. In full, the CDR3 is CASSLLGYEQYF.

This clone was found a few times. Any gene name here is a mouse gene name. Read data end 1 residue before the CDR3 end; the end is taken from the germline J gene. The V gene is TRBV16, the J gene TRBJ2-7; 7 nucleotides align to TRBD2. CDR1 SGHSA and CDR2 FRNQAP come from the germline V gene. This CDR3 comprises 14 residues. Trimming took 3 bases from V and 0 from J; bases not matched to a gene: 2. The part of the CDR3 DNA that was read is TGTGCAAGCAGCTTGACTGGGAGCTCCTATGAACAGTAC. Translation: CASSLTGSSYEQY. The whole CDR3 is CASSLTGSSYEQYF.

Note on this clone: Any gene name here is a mouse gene name. Read coverage stops 1 residue before the CDR3 terminus; the germline J gene supplies the remainder. The sample holds other DNA sequences that translate to the same CDR3. This chain links TRBV29 with TRBJ2-5; D uncertain. The V gene lost 5 bases and the J gene lost 0 bases, with 12 bases spanning the gap. This CDR3 has 15 amino acids. Germline V CDR1 and CDR2: MSHET, SYDVDS. The covered CDR3 bases are TGTGCTAGCAGTCCCCCAGGCTTTAACCAAGACACCCAGTAC. Translation gives CASSPPGFNQDTQY. The CDR3 as a whole reads CASSPPGFNQDTQYF.

This clone came up a few times. The germline and genes are mouse ones. The read finishes 1 residue shy of the CDR3 end, and the germline J gene is used to complete it. V and J are TRBV13-1 and TRBJ1-2; D is uncertain. The germline CDR1 and CDR2 sequences are NSHNY and SYGAGN. Trimming shortened V by 1 base and J by 4 bases, and 5 bases separated the two germline ends. The CDR3 covers 12 residues. CDR3 amino acids: CASSDRGSDYTF. The covered CDR3 bases are TGTGCCAGCAGTGATCGGGGCTCCGACTACACC.

This clone has a handful of counts. The germline and genes are mouse ones. The CDR3 is cut off 1 residue early in the read; its end comes from the germline J gene. The chain is built from TRBV3 and TRBJ2-1; 10 nucleotides line up with TRBD2. With V trimmed by 6 bases and J by 6 bases, 2 bases remained unmatched. Per the germline V gene, CDR1 is SNHLY and CDR2 is FYNGKV (reference sequence). This CDR3 region has 13 residues. Partial CDR3 DNA: TGTGCCAGCAGGACTGGGGGGCTTGCTGAGCAGTTC. Translated: CASRTGGLAEQF. The complete CDR3 reads CASRTGGLAEQFF.

Remarks on this clone: Genes and germline come from the mouse. The read terminates 1 residue ahead of where the CDR3 ends, so the germline J gene completes it. The chain recombines TRBV1 with TRBJ1-1; no clear D gene. This CDR3 contains 13 residues. Germline values: CDR1 NSQYPW, CDR2 LRSPGD (reference sequence). Trimming left V 4 bases short and J 5 bases short, with 11 bases between. The DNA read from the CDR3 is TGCACCTGCAGTGAGGACCCGAGGACAGAAGTCTTC. Its translation: CTCSEDPRTEVF. The CDR3 in full is CTCSEDPRTEVFF.

Of note for this clone: Mouse gene names and germline throughout. The read halts 1 residue ahead of the CDR3 end, with the missing end drawn from the germline J gene. This chain links TRBV19 with TRBJ2-1, with TRBD2 matching 8 bases. CDR1 FNHDT and CDR2 SITEND come from the germline V gene (reference sequence). The V gene end was trimmed by 2 bases and the J gene end by 2 bases; junction bases not matched to a gene: 3. CDR3 size: 15 residues. The CDR3 bases that were read are TGTGCCAGCAGTATGTCCTGGGGGGACTATGCTGAGCAGTTC. This sequence encodes CASSMSWGDYAEQF. The full CDR3 protein is CASSMSWGDYAEQFF.

By proportion, this clone is large (0.1 to 1%). The gene names here belong to mouse. The read falls 1 residue short of the CDR3 end, and the missing part is taken from the germline J gene. This sequence joins TRBV3 and TRBJ2-7, with D possibly called TRBD1 or TRBD2 (5 bases each). The CDR3 spans 14 residues. Trimming took off 1 base at V and 0 bases at J, with 7 bases between the two ends. CDR1 SNHLY and CDR2 FYNGKV come from the germline V gene (reference sequence). The part of the CDR3 DNA that was read is TGTGCCAGCAGCTTAGGGGGGAGCTCCTATGAACAGTAC. Its translation: CASSLGGSSYEQY. The complete CDR3 reads CASSLGGSSYEQYF.